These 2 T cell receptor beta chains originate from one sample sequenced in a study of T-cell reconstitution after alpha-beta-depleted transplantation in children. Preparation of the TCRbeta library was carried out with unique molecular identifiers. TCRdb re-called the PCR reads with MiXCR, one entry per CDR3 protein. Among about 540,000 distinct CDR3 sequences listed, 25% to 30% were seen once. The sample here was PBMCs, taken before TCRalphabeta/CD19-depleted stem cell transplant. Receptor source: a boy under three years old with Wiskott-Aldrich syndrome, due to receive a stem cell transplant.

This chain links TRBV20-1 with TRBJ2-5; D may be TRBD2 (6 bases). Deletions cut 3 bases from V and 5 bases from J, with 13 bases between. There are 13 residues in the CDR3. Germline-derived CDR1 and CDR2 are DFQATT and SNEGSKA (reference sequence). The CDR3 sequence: CSASSRGPETQYF. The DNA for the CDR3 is TGCAGTGCTAGCTCGCGGGGCCCGGAGACCCAGTACTTC.

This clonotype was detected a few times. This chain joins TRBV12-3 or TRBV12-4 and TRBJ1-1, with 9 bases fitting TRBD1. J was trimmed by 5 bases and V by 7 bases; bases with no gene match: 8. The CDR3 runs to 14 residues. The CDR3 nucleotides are TGTGCCAGCACAACAGGGGGCCTTTATACTGAAGCTTTCTTT. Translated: CASTTGGLYTEAFF.